Given below is one TCR beta chain in context. Some clones are missing from TCRdb's copy, which holds only in-frame ones; the method was immunoSEQ multiplex PCR. This sample has some 75,000 clones; roughly 90% occur once, and the top ten carry 0.72%. The sample belongs to a study of OX40 agonist ivuxolimab in advanced cancers. Study details: It was ivuxolimab, an agonistic anti-OX40 (CD134) antibody, that patients were treated with.

This CDR3 is built from 13 residues. Trimming cost V 7 bases and J 0 bases, with 9 bases left between them. CDR1 and CDR2 (germline): SNHLY, FYNNEI. This sample comprised CD4+ or CD8+ T cells sorted from blood, obtained in a trial of the OX40 agonist ivuxolimab. This sequence joins TRBV2 and TRBJ1-2; D gene unclear. This clonotype was sampled from an adult with an advanced solid tumor such as melanoma, head and neck, liver or kidney cancer. CDR3: CASTRGPNYGYTF. Written as DNA, the CDR3 is TGTGCCAGCACGCGGGGTCCTAACTATGGCTACACCTTC.